Listed below are T cell receptor beta chains from one sample, sequenced in a study of T cells in Graves' hyperthyroidism and ophthalmopathy. In TCRdb, the multiplex PCR reads were re-called with MiXCR into one record per CDR3 protein. The sample has fewer than 700,000 distinct CDR3 sequences; more than 15% are singletons. The sample was blood. Receptors originate from a woman aged 18 to 35 with Graves' ophthalmopathy. CDR3s include the opening cysteine and the closing phenylalanine or tryptophan.

TRBJ2-2 TRBV30 CACTGTGNTGELFF
TRBJ1-6 TRBV7-2 CASSLEFGSPLHF
TRBJ2-7 TRBV12-3/TRBV12-4 CASSSGHSYEQYF
TRBJ2-7 TRBV15 CATSGIRGPPYEQYF
TRBJ1-1 TRBV6-1 CATSRDDEAFF
TRBJ1-2 TRBV7-2 CASSQGSPYGYTF
TRBJ2-7 TRBV6-6 CASSYFSYEQYF
TRBJ2-2 TRBV7-8 CASSLDRTVLTGELFF
TRBJ1-5 TRBV2 CACGAEYGNQPQHF
TRBJ2-7 TRBV3-1 CASRYGREQYF
TRBJ2-1 TRBV20-1 CSARPTGQGSYNEQFF
TRBJ2-5 TRBV28 CASSLSASGVETQYF
TRBJ1-6 TRBV28 CASSLLAANNSPLHF
TRBJ2-1 TRBV20-1 CSASKTSGRRYEQFF
TRBJ2-7 TRBV12-3/TRBV12-4 CASRPGTLPIVEQYF
TRBJ1-1 TRBV27 CASSTHGQTEAFF
TRBJ2-7 TRBV28 CASSPSQGYSYEQYF
TRBJ1-2 TRBV7-9 CASSSMMGERYTF
TRBJ1-1 TRBV20-1 CSARPLRNTEAFF
TRBJ2-1 TRBV27 CASSLIAGSYNEQFF
TRBJ2-3 TRBV20-1 CSSTQQTDTQYF
TRBJ1-2 TRBV7-3 CASSSSEGLGYTF
TRBJ1-3 TRBV5-1 CASSLGGVPGNTIYF
TRBJ1-6 TRBV6-1 CASGPGQDNSPLHF
TRBJ2-7 TRBV7-2 CASSPTPYEQYF
TRBJ1-5 TRBV7-2 CASSRSQGLNQPQHF
TRBJ2-1 TRBV6-1 CASVKGSNEQFF
TRBJ1-1 TRBV2 CASKQQGRFPEAFF
TRBJ2-7 TRBV7-9 CASSLGGPNSYEQYF
TRBJ1-2 TRBV5-1 CASSLAQGRSYGYTF
TRBJ2-5 TRBV20-1 CSALPGQGGETQYF
TRBJ2-7 TRBV7-2 CASSLPRDGISYEQYF
TRBJ1-1 TRBV30 CAWSPGQPNTEAFF
TRBJ2-5 TRBV7-3 CASSPRRWETQYF
TRBJ2-5 TRBV20-1 CSAREPLAGGGVETQYF
TRBJ2-3 TRBV11-3 CASSYSSDTQYF
TRBJ2-7 TRBV4-2 CASSQDLKSGRYEQYF
TRBJ2-1 TRBV28 CASRINPGGSLSYNEQFF
TRBJ2-3 TRBV28 CASMGVMDIDTQYF
TRBJ2-5 TRBV20-1 CSARVGGGDQETQYF
TRBJ2-2 TRBV19 CASTPLRGGLFTGELFF
TRBJ2-1 TRBV20-1 CSARLGAFSSYNEQFF
TRBJ2-2 TRBV6-2/TRBV6-3 CASSSSGTSNTGELFF
TRBJ1-1 TRBV29-1 CSVETRLNTEAFF
TRBJ2-1 TRBV28 CASSHRETDEQFF
TRBJ2-7 TRBV29-1 CSAVGAYEQYF
TRBJ2-7 TRBV2 CASSRDRGNGAEQYF
TRBJ2-3 TRBV7-2 CASSFRPGLAGLTDTQYF
TRBJ2-5 TRBV5-1 CASSLGAGGEETQYF
TRBJ2-7 TRBV27 CASHSGTSGPYYEQYF
TRBJ1-5 TRBV20-1 CSARAVYSNQPQHF
TRBJ1-6 TRBV27 CASSSDQGQLSPLHF
TRBJ2-2 TRBV30 CAWRLQGTDTGELFF
TRBJ2-7 TRBV12-3/TRBV12-4 CASSGGEQYF